The 16 T cell receptor beta chains below come from one sample, sequenced in a study of T-cell reconstitution after alpha-beta-depleted transplantation in children. Molecular barcoding with unique molecular identifiers was used for the TCRbeta library. TCRdb independently ran MiXCR on the PCR reads; one entry per CDR3 protein. The table has around 200,000 distinct CDR3 sequences, roughly 8.3% seen once. This material consisted of PBMCs, mostly from graft donor cells, taken 360 days after TCRalphabeta/CD19-depleted stem cell transplant. Every receptor here comes from a male patient aged 2-15 years who had a stem cell transplant for acute myeloid leukemia, so the T cells may come from the graft donor.

The chain links TRBV5-1 to TRBJ2-7; TRBD2 is a possible D gene (5 bases). The CDR3 length is 15 residues. Germline assignment: CDR1 SGHRS and CDR2 YFSETQ. Trimming removed 2 bases from V and 1 base from J, with 13 bases in between. The CDR3 DNA is TGCGCCAGCAGCTTAGGGATAGGACTTTCCTACGAGCAGTACGTC. This encodes CASSLGIGLSYEQYV.

In its sample, this clonotype was seen many times. The genes are TRBV5-1 and TRBJ2-1; tentative D call: TRBD2 (6 bases). The CDR3 has 15 amino acids. CDR1 and CDR2 (germline): SGHRS, YFSETQ. The V end lost 4 bases, the J end lost 7 bases, and 18 bases lay between the germline ends. The chain's CDR3 is CASSARDRGRNEQFF. CDR3 DNA sequence: TGCGCCAGCAGCGCCAGAGACAGAGGGAGGAATGAGCAGTTCTTC. Filled out from reference TRBV5-1 and TRBJ2-1, the complete variable domain reads KAGVTQTPRYLIKTRGQQVTLSCSPISGHRSVSWYQQTPGQGLQFLFEYFSETQRNKGNFPGRFSGRQFSNSRSEMNVSTLELGDSALYLCASSARDRGRNEQFFGPGTRLTVL.

About this clonotype: The missing conserved phenylalanine or tryptophan at the end of this CDR3 makes a read error likely. The rearrangement joins TRBV29-1 to TRBJ1-3; no definite D call. The germline V gene encodes CDR1 SQVTM and CDR2 ANQGSEA. This CDR3 has 13 residues. Trimming took off 4 bases at V and 3 bases at J, with 10 bases between the two ends. CDR3 residues: CSVVLSFGNTIYS. CDR3 in DNA: TGCAGCGTTGTATTGTCCTTTGGAAACACCATATATTCT.

The chain employs TRBV7-2 and TRBJ1-4, with D perhaps TRBD1 (5 bases). The length of the CDR3 is 14 residues. Germline V gives CDR1 SGHTA, CDR2 FQGNSA. V was pared by 1 base and J by 8 bases, with 11 bases between. The CDR3 nucleotides read TGTGCCAGCAGCTTAGTATTTGGGGACGAAAAACTGTTTTTT. Translating gives CASSLVFGDEKLFF.

The V call is TRBV7-3, the J call TRBJ2-1, with unresolved D. The V gene lost 1 base and the J gene lost 5 bases, with 12 bases spanning the gap. Germline V gives CDR1 SGHTA, CDR2 FQGTGA. The CDR3 loop spans 15 amino acids. Here the CDR3 DNA reads TGTGCCAGCAGCTTAATTAGAGACGGTCACAATGAGCAGTTCTTC. Translation gives CASSLIRDGHNEQFF.

V is TRBV11-2 and J is TRBJ2-5; D ambiguous. Trimming removed 2 bases at V and 4 bases at J, with 11 bases between. The CDR3 covers 14 residues. Germline CDR1 reads SGHAT; CDR2 reads FQNNGV. The CDR3 is CASSLSYSLETQYF. The CDR3 DNA reads TGTGCCAGCAGCTTATCCTACTCGCTAGAGACCCAGTACTTC.

This clonotype occurred a few times. The chain is built from TRBV7-8 and TRBJ2-5; 9 bases match TRBD1. V gave up 4 bases and J gave up 4 bases; unmatched junction bases: 4. The CDR3 spans 14 residues. Germline V gene sequence: CDR1 SGHVS, CDR2 FQNEAQ. The CDR3 sequence: CASSSMTGGETQYF. The CDR3, as DNA: TGTGCCAGCAGCTCTATGACAGGGGGAGAGACCCAGTACTTC. The entire variable domain, with the rest obtained from reference TRBV7-8 and TRBJ2-5, is as follows: GAGVSQSPRYKVAKRGQDVALRCDPISGHVSLFWYQQALGQGPEFLTYFQNEAQLDKSGLPSDRFFAERPEGSVSTLKIQRTQQEDSAVYLCASSSMTGGETQYFGPGTRLLVL.

This clonotype was detected many times. The V gene is TRBV6-1, the J gene TRBJ2-5, with a possible D match to TRBD2 (6 bases). The germline V gene has CDR1 MNHNS and CDR2 SASEGT. Trimming removed 2 bases from V and 4 bases from J, with 11 bases in between. The CDR3 length is 14 residues. CDR3 region: CASSERPGGETQYF. The CDR3 DNA sequence: TGTGCCAGCAGTGAACGGCCCGGGGGAGAGACCCAGTACTTC.

V usage is TRBV11-2 and J usage is TRBJ2-7, with D perhaps matching TRBD1 (6 bases). Germline CDR1 reads SGHAT; CDR2 reads FQNNGV. CDR3 length: 17 residues. Trimming removed 5 bases from V and 3 bases from J, with 23 bases in between. The CDR3 DNA sequence: TGTGCCAGCAGCCGGCAGACGATGGGCAGGGGATACTACGAGCAGTACTTC. This codes for CASSRQTMGRGYYEQYF.

This rearrangement joins TRBV18 to TRBJ2-4; D is unclear. This CDR3 contains 12 residues. V lost 3 bases and J lost 5, with 5 bases in between. Germline V gene sequence: CDR1 KGHSH, CDR2 LQKENI. The CDR3 nucleotides read TGTGCCAGCTCACCGTCACAAAACATTCAGTACTTC. Translated, it gives CASSPSQNIQYF.

This clonotype came up a few times. The chain recombines TRBV7-3 with TRBJ2-1, with 13 bases identical to TRBD2. The CDR3 is 16 amino acids. CDR1 and CDR2 from the germline V gene are SGHTA and FQGTGA. After removal of 2 bases from V and 7 bases from J, the junction contained 5 bases not matched to a gene. The CDR3 reads CASSLFTSGGANEQFF. The CDR3 region has the DNA TGTGCCAGCAGCTTATTCACTAGCGGGGGGGCTAATGAGCAGTTCTTC.

The chain couples TRBV5-4 to TRBJ2-1; D is unclear. The CDR3 is made up of 13 amino acids. Germline V gene data show CDR1 as SGHNT and CDR2 as YYREEE (reference sequence). With 1 base removed from V and 14 bases from J, the gap between germline ends came to 16 bases. CDR3 sequence: CASSLISGLPEFF. Here the CDR3 DNA reads TGTGCCAGCAGCTTGATCAGTGGGCTGCCGGAGTTCTTC.

The V and J genes are TRBV18 and TRBJ1-1; D gene uncertain. Germline-derived CDR1 and CDR2 are KGHSH and LQKENI. Trimming removed 8 bases at V and 2 bases at J, with 12 bases between. CDR3 length: 13 amino acids. The CDR3 bases are TGTGCCAGCACACGACAAGGTAACACTGAAGCTTTCTTT. It is translated as CASTRQGNTEAFF.

This clonotype was seen just once. The J gene is TRBJ2-6, the V gene TRBV7-6; D gene uncertain. V lost 1 base to trimming and J lost 0 bases, with 10 bases between them. This CDR3 is 17 amino acids long. Germline CDR1 and CDR2: SGHVS and FNYEAQ. In DNA, the CDR3 is TGTGCCAGCAGCTTAGGTCGATGGGGCTCTGGGGCCAACGTCCTGACTTTC. As protein: CASSLGRWGSGANVLTF.

A few counts support this clonotype. The chain employs TRBV20-1 and TRBJ2-5, with 9 bases that match TRBD2. The junction had 10 bases not matched to a gene; V was cut back by 5 bases and J by 0 bases. The CDR3 contains 16 residues. Per the germline V gene, CDR1 is DFQATT and CDR2 is SNEGSKA (reference sequence). The CDR3 DNA sequence: TGCAGTGCTCTCCCGACTAGCGGAGTTTACCAAGAGACCCAGTACTTC. Translated: CSALPTSGVYQETQYF.

The sample holds many counts of this clonotype. The rearrangement links TRBV28 to TRBJ2-7, with 8 bases identical to TRBD1. The V gene's germline CDR1 is MDHEN and CDR2 SYDVKM. The CDR3 length is 13 residues. V was pared by 6 bases and J by 4 bases, with 5 bases of the junction left unmatched. The CDR3 bases are TGTGCCAGCAGAGACAGGGGCGGGTACGAGCAGTACGTC. Protein product: CASRDRGGYEQYV.